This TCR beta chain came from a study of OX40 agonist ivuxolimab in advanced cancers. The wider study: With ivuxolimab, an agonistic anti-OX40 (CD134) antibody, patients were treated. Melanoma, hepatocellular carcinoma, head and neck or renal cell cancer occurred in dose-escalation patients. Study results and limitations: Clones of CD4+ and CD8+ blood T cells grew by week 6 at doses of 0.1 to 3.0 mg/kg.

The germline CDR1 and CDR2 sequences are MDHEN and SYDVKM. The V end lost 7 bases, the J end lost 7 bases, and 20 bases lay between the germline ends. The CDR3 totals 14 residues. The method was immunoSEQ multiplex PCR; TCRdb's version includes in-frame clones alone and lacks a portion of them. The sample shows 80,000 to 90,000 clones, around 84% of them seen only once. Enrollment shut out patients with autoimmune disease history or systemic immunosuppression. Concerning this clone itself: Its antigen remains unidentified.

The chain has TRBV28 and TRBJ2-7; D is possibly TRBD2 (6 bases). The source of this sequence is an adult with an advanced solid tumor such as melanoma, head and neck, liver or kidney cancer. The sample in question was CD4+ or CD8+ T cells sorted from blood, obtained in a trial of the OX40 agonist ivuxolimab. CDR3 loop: CASNSGAGSEEQYF. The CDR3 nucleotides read TGTGCCAGCAATTCGGGCGCGGGATCAGAAGAGCAGTACTTC.